Presented here are 2 T cell receptor beta chains from one specimen sequenced in a study of blood T cell repertoires in COVID-19. Profiled with immunoSEQ multiplex PCR; TCRdb holds only in-frame clones, not every one. The sample yields more than 300,000 clones, 80% to 90% seen once. Sequencing input: PBMCs or T cells enriched from blood (not recorded which). The receptor source for this set is a man between 25 and 39 years old who had recovered from COVID-19.

The V gene is TRBV19, the J gene TRBJ1-5; the D is unclear. Germline V CDR1 and CDR2: LNHDA, SQIVND (reference sequence). Trimming removed 10 bases from V and 0 bases from J, with 13 bases in between. The CDR3 spans 14 residues. CDR3 residues: CATLERYSNQPQHF. CDR3 sequence (DNA): TGTGCCACCCTCGAACGGTATAGCAATCAGCCCCAGCATTTT.

The chain joins TRBV6-4 to TRBJ1-1; 9 nucleotides align to TRBD1. Germline-derived CDR1 and CDR2 are MRHNA and SNTAGT. Trimming at V came to 0 bases and at J to 7 bases, leaving 6 bases not matched to a gene. This CDR3 is 15 amino acids long. CDR3 sequence reads: CASSDSTGGRDEAFF. The DNA for the CDR3 is TGTGCCAGCAGTGACTCAACAGGGGGCCGGGATGAAGCTTTCTTT.